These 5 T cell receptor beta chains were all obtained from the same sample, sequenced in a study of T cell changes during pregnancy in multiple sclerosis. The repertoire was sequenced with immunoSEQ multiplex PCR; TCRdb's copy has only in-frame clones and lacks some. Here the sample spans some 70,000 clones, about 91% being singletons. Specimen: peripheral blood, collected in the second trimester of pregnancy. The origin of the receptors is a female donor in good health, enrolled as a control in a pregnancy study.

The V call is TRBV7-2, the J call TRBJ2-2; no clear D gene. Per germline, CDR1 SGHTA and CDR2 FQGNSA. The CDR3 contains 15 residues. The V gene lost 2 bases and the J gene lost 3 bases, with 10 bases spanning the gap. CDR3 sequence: CASSLSRHYTGELFF. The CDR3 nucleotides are TGTGCCAGCAGCTTATCCCGACATTACACCGGGGAGCTGTTTTTT.

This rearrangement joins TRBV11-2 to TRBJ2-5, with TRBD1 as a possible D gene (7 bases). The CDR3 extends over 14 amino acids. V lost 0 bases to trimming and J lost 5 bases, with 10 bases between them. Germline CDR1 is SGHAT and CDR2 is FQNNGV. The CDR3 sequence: CASSLDPGGETQYF. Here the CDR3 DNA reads TGTGCCAGCAGCTTAGATCCAGGGGGGGAGACCCAGTACTTC.

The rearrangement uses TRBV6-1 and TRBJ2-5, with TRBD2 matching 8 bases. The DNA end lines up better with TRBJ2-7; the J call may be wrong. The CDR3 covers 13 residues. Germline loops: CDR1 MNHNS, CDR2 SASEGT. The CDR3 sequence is CASHTSGPGEQYF. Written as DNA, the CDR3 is TGTGCCAGCCATACTAGCGGTCCGGGCGAGCAGTACTTC.

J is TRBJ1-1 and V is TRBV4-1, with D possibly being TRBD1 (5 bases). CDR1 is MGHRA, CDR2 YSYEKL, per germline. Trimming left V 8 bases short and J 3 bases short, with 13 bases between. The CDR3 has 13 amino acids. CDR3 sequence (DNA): TGCGCCAGCGGTCTGGGGGGAGACACTGAAGCTTTCTTT. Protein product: CASGLGGDTEAFF.

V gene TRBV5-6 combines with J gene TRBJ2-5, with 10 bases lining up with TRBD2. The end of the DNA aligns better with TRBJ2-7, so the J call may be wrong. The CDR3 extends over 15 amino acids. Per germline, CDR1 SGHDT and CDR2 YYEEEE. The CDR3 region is CASSFGGLALNEQYF. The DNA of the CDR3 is TGTGCCAGCAGCTTTGGGGGACTAGCGCTAAACGAGCAGTACTTC.